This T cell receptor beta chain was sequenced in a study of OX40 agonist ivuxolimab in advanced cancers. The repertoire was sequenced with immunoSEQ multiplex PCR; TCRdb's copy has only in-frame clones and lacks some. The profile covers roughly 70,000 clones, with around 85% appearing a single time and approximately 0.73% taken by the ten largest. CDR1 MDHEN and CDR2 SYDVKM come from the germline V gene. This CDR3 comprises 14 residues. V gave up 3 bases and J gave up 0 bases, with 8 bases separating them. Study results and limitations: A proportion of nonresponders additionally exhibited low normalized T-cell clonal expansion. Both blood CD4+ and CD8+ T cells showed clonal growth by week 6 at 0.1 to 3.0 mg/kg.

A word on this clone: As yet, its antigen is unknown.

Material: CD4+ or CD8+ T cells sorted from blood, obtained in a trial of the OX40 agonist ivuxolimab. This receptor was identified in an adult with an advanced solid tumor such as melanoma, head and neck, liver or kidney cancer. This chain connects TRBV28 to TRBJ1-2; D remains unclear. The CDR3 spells CASSLANPNYGYTF. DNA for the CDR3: TGTGCCAGCAGTTTGGCAAACCCTAACTATGGCTACACCTTC.